The clone carrying this T cell receptor (beta chain) appeared once. This record belongs to a study of blood T cell repertoires in COVID-19. Study details: Italy, Spain and the United States were the sources of the convalescent and acute COVID-19 samples.

Methods used by the authors: It was from reference gene primer amplification that nucleated cell counts were estimated. TCRdb keeps only in-frame clones here, not all; method: immunoSEQ multiplex PCR. V and J calls and clone size come straight from that table; D and trimming were deduced from the DNA. This table holds under 250,000 clones, around 90% found once. Trimming removed 3 bases at V and 3 bases at J, with 12 bases between. Germline values: CDR1 LNHDA, CDR2 SQIVND (reference sequence). The CDR3 runs to 15 residues. The chain is built from TRBV19 and TRBJ1-5; tentatively, D is TRBD1 (6 bases). The sequencing sample was made of peripheral blood. This sequence was found in a man aged 30 to 39 with COVID-19, enrolled during active disease. Here the CDR3 reads CASSISQGPNQPQHF. Written as DNA, the CDR3 is TGTGCCAGTAGTATCTCCCAGGGGCCCAATCAGCCCCAGCATTTT. The full variable domain, with the rest looked up from reference TRBV19 and TRBJ1-5, is DGGITQSPKYLFRKEGQNVTLSCEQNLNHDAMYWYRQDPGQGLRLIYYSQIVNDFQKGDIAEGYSVSREKKESFPLTVTSAQKNPTAFYLCASSISQGPNQPQHFGDGTRLSIL.